What follows is one T cell receptor beta chain and its context. The V and J ends lost 5 bases and 2 bases respectively, with 14 bases between them. Per germline, CDR1 SGHRS and CDR2 YFSETQ. The CDR3 consists of 14 residues. This entry is derived from a study of blood T cell repertoires in COVID-19. For the study at large: Acute and convalescent COVID-19 samples came from the United States, Italy and Spain. T cells, B-cell-depleted T cells, or PBMCs supplied cDNA or gDNA.

Authors' processing steps: Estimation of nucleated cell counts was performed using reference gene primer amplification. Profiled with immunoSEQ multiplex PCR; TCRdb holds only in-frame clones, not every one. That table furnishes V, J and clone size, whereas the DNA furnished D and trimming. Of under 200,000 clones listed, approximately 86% are singletons. The sequenced sample consisted of peripheral blood. This TCR derives from a man in his 70s with acute or convalescent COVID-19. The gene calls are TRBV5-1 and TRBJ2-7; TRBD1 is a possible D gene (6 bases). As DNA, the CDR3 is TGCGCCAGCAGTTTCGACAGGTTTGCCTACGAGCAGTACTTC. Translated, it gives CASSFDRFAYEQYF. The full variable domain, with the rest looked up from reference TRBV5-1 and TRBJ2-7, is KAGVTQTPRYLIKTRGQQVTLSCSPISGHRSVSWYQQTPGQGLQFLFEYFSETQRNKGNFPGRFSGRQFSNSRSEMNVSTLELGDSALYLCASSFDRFAYEQYFGPGTRLTVT.